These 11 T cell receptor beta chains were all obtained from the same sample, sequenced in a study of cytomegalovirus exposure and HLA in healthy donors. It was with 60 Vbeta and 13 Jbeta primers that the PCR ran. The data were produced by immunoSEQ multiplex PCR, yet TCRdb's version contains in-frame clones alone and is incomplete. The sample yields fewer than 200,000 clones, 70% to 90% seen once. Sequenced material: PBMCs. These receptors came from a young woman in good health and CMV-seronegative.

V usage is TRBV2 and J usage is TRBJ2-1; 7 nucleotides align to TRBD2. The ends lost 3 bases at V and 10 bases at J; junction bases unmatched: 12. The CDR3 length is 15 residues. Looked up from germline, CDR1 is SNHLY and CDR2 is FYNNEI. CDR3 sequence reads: CASSEDWEGINEQFF. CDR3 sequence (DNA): TGTGCCAGCAGTGAGGATTGGGAGGGTATAAACGAGCAGTTCTTC.

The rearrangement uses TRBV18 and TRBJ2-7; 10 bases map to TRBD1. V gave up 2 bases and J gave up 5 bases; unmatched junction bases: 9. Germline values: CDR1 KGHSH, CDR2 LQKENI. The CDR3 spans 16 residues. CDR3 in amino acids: CASSPSTGQGLHEQYF. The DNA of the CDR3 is TGTGCCAGCTCACCATCCACGGGACAGGGGCTACACGAGCAGTACTTC. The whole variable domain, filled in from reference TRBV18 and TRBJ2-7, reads NAGVMQNPRHLVRRRGQEARLRCSPMKGHSHVYWYRQLPEEGLKFMVYLQKENIIDESGMPKERFSAEFPKEGPSILRIQQVVRGDSAAYFCASSPSTGQGLHEQYFGPGTRLTVT.

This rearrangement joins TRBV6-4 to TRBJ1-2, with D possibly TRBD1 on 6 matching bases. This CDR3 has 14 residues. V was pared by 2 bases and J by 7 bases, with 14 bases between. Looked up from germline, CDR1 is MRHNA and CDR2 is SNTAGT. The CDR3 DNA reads TGTGCCAGCAGTGACGGGGCAGGGGTAAGTGGCTACACCTTC. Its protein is CASSDGAGVSGYTF.

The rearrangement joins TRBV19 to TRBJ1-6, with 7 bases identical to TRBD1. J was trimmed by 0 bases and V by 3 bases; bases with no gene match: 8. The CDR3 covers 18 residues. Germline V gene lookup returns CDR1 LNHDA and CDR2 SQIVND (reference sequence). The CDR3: CASSIPPTGSSYNSPLHF. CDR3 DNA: TGTGCCAGTAGTATCCCCCCGACAGGGAGCTCCTATAATTCACCCCTCCACTTT.

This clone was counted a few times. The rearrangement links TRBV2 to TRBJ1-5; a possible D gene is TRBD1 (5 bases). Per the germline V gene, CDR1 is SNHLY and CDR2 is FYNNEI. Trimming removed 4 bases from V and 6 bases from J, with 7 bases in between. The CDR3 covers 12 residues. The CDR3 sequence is CASSGGVQPQHF. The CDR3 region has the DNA TGTGCCAGCAGTGGGGGGGTTCAGCCCCAGCATTTT.

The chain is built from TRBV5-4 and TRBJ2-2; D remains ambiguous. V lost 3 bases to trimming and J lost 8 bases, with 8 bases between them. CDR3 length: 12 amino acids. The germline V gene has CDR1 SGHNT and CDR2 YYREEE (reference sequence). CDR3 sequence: CASSSPRGELFF. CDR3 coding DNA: TGTGCCAGCAGCTCCCCTAGAGGGGAGCTGTTTTTT.

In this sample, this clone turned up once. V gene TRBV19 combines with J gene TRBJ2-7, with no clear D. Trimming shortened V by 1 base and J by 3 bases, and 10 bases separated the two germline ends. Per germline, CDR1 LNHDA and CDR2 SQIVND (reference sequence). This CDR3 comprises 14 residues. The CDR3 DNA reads TGTGCCAGTAGTATAGGACCAGGTGACTACGAGCAGTACTTC. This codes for CASSIGPGDYEQYF.

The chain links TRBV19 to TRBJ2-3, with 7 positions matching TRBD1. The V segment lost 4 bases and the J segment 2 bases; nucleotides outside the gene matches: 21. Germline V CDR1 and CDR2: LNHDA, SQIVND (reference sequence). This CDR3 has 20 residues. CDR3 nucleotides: TGTGCCAGTAGTAGGGACAGTACTTCTATCACCGGGACCATCACAGATACGCAGTATTTT. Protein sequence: CASSRDSTSITGTITDTQYF.

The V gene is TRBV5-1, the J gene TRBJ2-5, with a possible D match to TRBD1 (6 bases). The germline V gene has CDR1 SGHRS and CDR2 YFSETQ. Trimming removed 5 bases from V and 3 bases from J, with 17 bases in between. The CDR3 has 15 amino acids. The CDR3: CASRKLTGVEETQYF. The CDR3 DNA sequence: TGCGCCAGCAGAAAATTGACAGGCGTCGAAGAGACCCAGTACTTC.

In nucleotides, the CDR3 is TGTGCCAGCAGTCCCTATACTGCCCAGGGGGAAGCTTTCTTT. It is translated as CASSPYTAQGEAFF. V usage is TRBV28 and J usage is TRBJ1-1, with D perhaps matching TRBD1 (6 bases). V was trimmed by 5 bases and J by 8 bases, leaving 18 bases between them. Per germline, CDR1 MDHEN and CDR2 SYDVKM. CDR3 length equals 14 residues.

The CDR3 sequence is CASRSSGGLQFF. In nucleotides, the CDR3 is TGCGCCAGCAGATCTAGCGGGGGGCTACAGTTCTTC. The chain links TRBV10-1 to TRBJ2-1; 11 bases are shared with TRBD2. V dropped 6 bases and J dropped 13; count of bases not matched to a gene: 5. Germline assignment: CDR1 WNHNN and CDR2 SYGVQD (reference sequence). This CDR3 is 12 amino acids long.